The 18 T cell receptor beta chains below all came from one sample that was sequenced in a study of T-cell memory formation after mild COVID-19. TCRdb reprocessed the 5' RACE reads with MiXCR, giving one entry per CDR3 protein. In the table there are approximately 480,000 distinct CDR3 sequences, roughly 18% of which are singletons. The sequenced material came from PBMCs or a T cell subset sorted from them (not recorded which). These receptors were collected from an adult woman who had mild COVID-19 (a few samples of this study predate the infection). Cell type and time point are not known.

The chain has TRBV4-2 and TRBJ1-5; TRBD1 aligns across 7 bases. The CDR3 spans 16 residues. The germline gives CDR1 LGHNA, CDR2 YNFKEQ. J was trimmed by 4 bases and V by 0 bases; bases with no gene match: 6. The CDR3 bases are TGTGCCAGCAGCCAAGAGAGGGACAGCATTAATCAGCCCCAGCATTTT. Its protein product is CASSQERDSINQPQHF.

In this sample, this clonotype turned up a few times. The rearrangement links TRBV24-1 to TRBJ2-5; 9 bases line up with TRBD1. Germline assignment: CDR1 KGHDR and CDR2 SFDVKD. This CDR3 has 15 amino acids. The J segment lost 5 bases and the V segment lost 4 bases, leaving 7 bases of the junction unmatched. CDR3 amino acids: CATSDWGQGRETQYF. The CDR3 DNA reads TGTGCCACCAGTGACTGGGGACAGGGAAGGGAGACCCAGTACTTC.

The V and J genes are TRBV6-1 and TRBJ1-1; D is unclear. The CDR3 length is 16 residues. Per the germline V gene, CDR1 is MNHNS and CDR2 is SASEGT. Trimming removed 6 bases from V and 6 bases from J, with 23 bases in between. The CDR3 DNA is TGTGCCAGCAGGACGGGATACATTGAAAGAAACTCTGAAGCTTTCTTT. Encoded protein: CASRTGYIERNSEAFF.

This clonotype showed up just a few times. The chain employs TRBV2 and TRBJ2-1; 8 bases map to TRBD2. V trimming: 6 bases; J trimming: 10 bases; junction bases outside the gene matches: 11. Looked up from germline, CDR1 is SNHLY and CDR2 is FYNNEI. This CDR3 is built from 14 residues. The CDR3 spells CASRGTRQRIEQFF. CDR3 bases: TGTGCCAGCAGGGGGACTAGACAGAGGATCGAGCAGTTCTTC.

The genes are TRBV20-1 and TRBJ2-3, with no clear D. Germline CDR1 reads DFQATT; CDR2 reads SNEGSKA (reference sequence). Trimming pared 0 bases from V and 5 bases from J, leaving 6 bases between. This CDR3 has 12 amino acids. The CDR3 region has the DNA TGCAGTGCTAGAGAAAACCGAGATACGCAGTATTTT. This encodes CSARENRDTQYF.

The chain joins TRBV28 to TRBJ1-2; perhaps TRBD1 as D (5 bases). The germline V and J ends were trimmed by 6 bases and 0 bases, with 11 bases remaining between them. There are 14 residues in the CDR3. In germline, CDR1 is MDHEN, CDR2 SYDVKM. The CDR3 region is CASRMTDANYGYTF. The CDR3 DNA is TGTGCCAGCAGGATGACAGACGCTAACTATGGCTACACCTTC.

The chain couples TRBV20-1 to TRBJ2-7; possible D gene TRBD1, 5 bases. Between the trimmed V and J ends, which lost 6 bases and 4 bases, there was a span of 13 bases. The germline V gene has CDR1 DFQATT and CDR2 SNEGSKA (reference sequence). The CDR3 loop spans 12 amino acids. CDR3: CSAQPQGYEQYF. CDR3 bases: TGCAGTGCGCAACCCCAGGGTTACGAGCAGTACTTC.

This chain connects TRBV27 to TRBJ2-3, with 15 bases aligning to TRBD2. Germline V gene data show CDR1 as MNHEY and CDR2 as SMNVEV (reference sequence). The CDR3 loop spans 20 amino acids. V was pared by 3 bases and J by 3 bases, with 13 bases of the junction left unmatched. DNA of the CDR3: TGTGCCAGCAGTTTGGGGACTAGCGGGAGGACGCCCCTAGCAACAGATACGCAGTATTTT. It codes for CASSLGTSGRTPLATDTQYF.

This clonotype occurred a few times. The genes are TRBV29-1 and TRBJ2-1; a possible D gene is TRBD2 (6 bases). The CDR3 consists of 10 residues. Between the trimmed V and J ends, which lost 7 bases and 9 bases, there was a span of 10 bases. Germline V lookup: CDR1 SQVTM, CDR2 ANQGSEA. The CDR3 loop is CSAVAVEQFF. CDR3 sequence (DNA): TGCAGCGCTGTAGCGGTTGAGCAGTTCTTC.

This chain joins TRBV7-2 and TRBJ1-6, with unresolved D. Trimming took 2 bases from V and 0 from J, leaving 8 bases between them. This CDR3 has 16 amino acids. Germline assignment: CDR1 SGHTA and CDR2 FQGNSA. The CDR3 nucleotides read TGTGCCAGCAGCTTAACGGAAAGCTCCTATAATTCACCCCTCCACTTT. Translating gives CASSLTESSYNSPLHF.

This clonotype was seen a handful of times. The chain combines TRBV24-1 with TRBJ2-1; TRBD1 matches at 7 bases. The trim removed 8 bases at V and 6 bases at J, leaving 0 bases unmatched. CDR1 is KGHDR, CDR2 SFDVKD, per germline. The length of the CDR3 is 11 residues. CDR3 bases: TGTGCCACCACAGGGGGCAATGAGCAGTTCTTC. Its translation: CATTGGNEQFF.

This CDR3 is CASSILSTNTEAFF. The CDR3 DNA is TGTGCCAGTAGTATCCTCTCCACCAACACTGAAGCTTTCTTT. V is TRBV19 and J is TRBJ1-1; D ambiguous. The CDR3 runs 14 residues. Germline CDR1 and CDR2: LNHDA and SQIVND (reference sequence). V gave up 3 bases and J gave up 2 bases, with 10 bases separating them.

This chain joins TRBV12-3 or TRBV12-4 and TRBJ2-7, with 7 bases fitting TRBD2. CDR3 length: 16 amino acids. The V gene end was trimmed by 5 bases and the J gene end by 3 bases; junction bases not matched to a gene: 13. CDR3 DNA: TGTGCCAGCAGTACCCGGGACTACCCTTTTGTCTACGAGCAGTACTTC. It translates to CASSTRDYPFVYEQYF.

This clonotype came up a few times. The chain joins TRBV24-1 to TRBJ2-1, with D possibly being TRBD1 or TRBD2 (5 bases each). This CDR3 has 15 amino acids. V shed 2 bases and J shed 8 bases, with 15 bases lying between them. Germline V lookup: CDR1 KGHDR, CDR2 SFDVKD. CDR3 nucleotides: TGTGCCACCAGTGATTCCCCCCTAGGGACCCATGAGCAGTTCTTC. Protein: CATSDSPLGTHEQFF.

This chain links TRBV7-2 with TRBJ2-5; D ambiguous. CDR1 and CDR2 (germline): SGHTA, FQGNSA. Trimming cost V 1 base and J 3 bases, with 12 bases left between them. The CDR3 has 15 residues. The CDR3 bases are TGTGCCAGCAGCTTAGGGATTGGTGGGGAAGAGACCCAGTACTTC. It translates to CASSLGIGGEETQYF.

This clonotype turned up a few times. The CDR3 reads CASSSGVTEAFF. DNA for the CDR3: TGTGCCAGCAGCTCAGGGGTTACTGAAGCTTTCTTT. The rearrangement joins TRBV7-9 to TRBJ1-1; D might be TRBD1 (6 bases). The CDR3 length is 12 residues. The ends were cut back, 4 bases at V and 5 bases at J, with 8 bases in the middle. Germline assignment: CDR1 SEHNR and CDR2 FQNEAQ (reference sequence).

This chain joins TRBV7-7 and TRBJ1-1, with TRBD1 as a possible D gene (5 bases). Germline V gene lookup returns CDR1 SSHAT and CDR2 FNYEAQ (reference sequence). This CDR3 has 15 residues. Trimming removed 0 bases from V and 1 base from J, with 9 bases in between. The CDR3 DNA reads TGTGCCAGCAGCTTAGCGGGCAGGGCGAACACTGAAGCTTTCTTT. Protein sequence: CASSLAGRANTEAFF.

V is TRBV7-3 and J is TRBJ2-5; 10 bases are a match to TRBD1. This CDR3 region has 15 residues. The junction had 5 bases not matched to a gene; V was cut back by 5 bases and J by 2 bases. Germline V gives CDR1 SGHTA, CDR2 FQGTGA. The CDR3 sequence: CASSRTGQGQETQYF. DNA of the CDR3: TGTGCCAGCAGCCGAACGGGACAGGGGCAAGAGACCCAGTACTTC.